This TCR beta chain was obtained from a study of cytomegalovirus exposure and HLA in healthy donors. Repertoires were generated with immunoSEQ multiplex PCR, while TCRdb's copy carries only in-frame clones and drops some. The sample shows roughly 130,000 clones, roughly 87% of them seen only once. With 1 base clipped from V and 5 bases from J, the junction kept 6 bases outside the gene matches. Looked up from germline, CDR1 is MNHEY and CDR2 is SVGAGI. There are 15 residues in the CDR3. The sample consisted of PBMCs. J is TRBJ2-5 and V is TRBV6-5; TRBD2 matches at 8 bases. This sequence originates from a young woman in good health and CMV-seropositive. The CDR3: CASSYFYGGAETQYF. CDR3 nucleotides: TGTGCCAGCAGTTACTTTTACGGGGGGGCGGAGACCCAGTACTTC.